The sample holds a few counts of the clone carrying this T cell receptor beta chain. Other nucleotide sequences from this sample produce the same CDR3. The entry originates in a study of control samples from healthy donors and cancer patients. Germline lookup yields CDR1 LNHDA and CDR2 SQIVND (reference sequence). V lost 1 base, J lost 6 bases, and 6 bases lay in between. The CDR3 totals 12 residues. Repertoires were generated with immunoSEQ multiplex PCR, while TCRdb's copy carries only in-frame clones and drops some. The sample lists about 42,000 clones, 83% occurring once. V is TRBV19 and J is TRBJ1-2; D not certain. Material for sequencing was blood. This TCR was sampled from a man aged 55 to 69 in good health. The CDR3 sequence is CASSIARDGYTF. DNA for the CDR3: TGTGCCAGTAGTATAGCGAGAGATGGCTACACCTTC.